This T cell receptor (beta chain) appears in the sequencing data of a study of blood T cell repertoires in COVID-19. Study details: Nucleic acid was either cDNA or gDNA, and it came from T cells, B-cell-depleted T cells, or PBMCs.

Original processing methods: Using reference gene primer amplification, nucleated cell counts were estimated. The assay was immunoSEQ multiplex PCR, and TCRdb's table has in-frame clones only and misses some. Clone size and the V and J calls come from that table; the DNA yielded D and trimming. Of roughly 190,000 clones listed, around four fifths are singletons. V was clipped by 10 bases and J by 2 bases; unmatched bases: 7. The CDR3 contains 14 residues. Germline V CDR1 and CDR2: SNHLY, FYNNEI. This sequence originates from a woman in her 40s with acute or convalescent COVID-19. The chain uses TRBV2 and TRBJ2-7; 11 bases fit TRBD1. The material sequenced was peripheral blood. CDR3 sequence (DNA): TGTGCCACCAAGGACAGGGGGCCAACCTACGAGCAGTACTTC. Translation gives CATKDRGPTYEQYF.